The 27 T cell receptor beta chains below come from one sample, sequenced in a study of blood T cell repertoires in COVID-19 (TCRdb year 2020). The library was prepared using the immunoSEQ multiplex PCR assay. Not all clones reach the TCRdb copy of this immuneACCESS table, which keeps in-frame sequences only. Checked studies attribute under half of the gap to unresolved V genes and leave the rest unexplained. Present in this sample are about 250,000 clones, approximately 89% of which were seen just once. Jointly, the top ten make up around 1.5% of the sample. Sequences were obtained from peripheral blood. The receptor set was obtained from a woman aged 60-75 years who had recovered from COVID-19.

The V call is TRBV6-5, the J call TRBJ1-1; possible D gene TRBD1, 5 bases. The germline CDR1 and CDR2 sequences are MNHEY and SVGAGI. This CDR3 contains 15 residues. V was shortened by 0 bases and J by 2 bases, with 10 bases between the two germline ends. The CDR3 loop is CASSYSAGINTEAFF. The CDR3 nucleotides read TGTGCCAGCAGTTACTCGGCAGGGATCAACACTGAAGCTTTCTTT.

The chain combines TRBV4-2 with TRBJ2-1, with D possibly TRBD2 on 6 matching bases. Germline V gene lookup returns CDR1 LGHNA and CDR2 YNFKEQ. The CDR3 length is 18 residues. V was trimmed by 0 bases and J by 0 bases, leaving 15 bases between them. The CDR3 coding sequence is TGTGCCAGCAGCCAAGATCCCACCCGGGAGAGCTCCTACAATGAGCAGTTCTTC. Translation: CASSQDPTRESSYNEQFF.

This clone has a single count. V and J are TRBV19 and TRBJ1-1, with 8 bases that match TRBD1. The CDR3 sequence is 13 residues long. V dropped 10 bases and J dropped 5; count of bases not matched to a gene: 9. CDR1 and CDR2 from the germline V gene are LNHDA and SQIVND (reference sequence). CDR3 sequence reads: CATDQGARTEAFF. CDR3 DNA: TGTGCCACCGACCAGGGGGCGAGGACTGAAGCTTTCTTT.

The CDR3 sequence: CASSSRDIGTLPLHF. The CDR3 DNA sequence: TGTGCCAGCAGTTCCCGGGACATCGGCACCCTCCCCCTCCACTTT. The chain joins TRBV27 to TRBJ1-6; D is perhaps TRBD1 (6 bases). The CDR3 runs to 15 residues. V lost 4 bases, J lost 13 bases, and 20 bases lay in between. Germline lookup yields CDR1 MNHEY and CDR2 SMNVEV (reference sequence).

J is TRBJ1-2 and V is TRBV7-3, with TRBD1 as a possible D gene (6 bases). Germline lookup yields CDR1 SGHTA and CDR2 FQGTGA. The CDR3 extends over 16 amino acids. V shed 5 bases and J shed 8 bases, with 24 bases lying between them. This chain's CDR3 is CASSPTGQPSMKGYTF. CDR3 DNA: TGTGCCAGCAGCCCCACCGGACAGCCTAGTATGAAGGGCTACACCTTC.

The chain recombines TRBV20-1 with TRBJ1-2; 7 positions match TRBD1. The CDR3 runs to 11 residues. The V segment lost 8 bases and the J segment 6 bases; nucleotides outside the gene matches: 6. Germline V gives CDR1 DFQATT, CDR2 SNEGSKA (reference sequence). The CDR3 nucleotides are TGCAGTAGGGGGCGCCGGGATGGCTACACCTTC. Encoded protein: CSRGRRDGYTF.

The V gene is TRBV2, the J gene TRBJ2-3; TRBD1 matches at 7 bases. Germline assignment: CDR1 SNHLY and CDR2 FYNNEI. The V and J ends lost 7 bases and 7 bases, in that order; junction bases with no gene match: 11. There are 14 residues in the CDR3. CDR3 bases: TGTGCCAGCACTCCGAGAGACAGGGTAAATACGCAGTATTTT. Its translation is CASTPRDRVNTQYF.

In DNA, the CDR3 is TGTGCCAGCAGCTTAGCGCGGGCAGGGGGTGGCGAGCAGTACTTC. Translated: CASSLARAGGGEQYF. The chain recombines TRBV7-2 with TRBJ2-7; 7 positions match TRBD1. V shed 0 bases, J shed 6 bases, and the junction held 8 bases outside the gene matches. This CDR3 comprises 15 residues. Looked up from germline, CDR1 is SGHTA and CDR2 is FQGNSA.

The chain couples TRBV12-3 or TRBV12-4 to TRBJ2-7, with TRBD1 identical over 7 bases. The CDR3 has 11 residues. The V segment lost 8 bases and the J segment 4 bases; nucleotides outside the gene matches: 2. CDR3 protein: CASATGYEQYF. The CDR3 DNA sequence: TGTGCCAGCGCGACAGGGTACGAGCAGTACTTC.

The J gene is TRBJ1-4, the V gene TRBV5-1; D is unresolved. Germline V gene data show CDR1 as SGHRS and CDR2 as YFSETQ. The CDR3 runs 14 residues. V was trimmed by 0 bases and J by 6 bases, leaving 9 bases between them. CDR3 protein: CASSLARRDEKLFF. The CDR3 bases are TGCGCCAGCAGCTTGGCCAGGAGGGATGAAAAACTGTTTTTT.

The V and J genes are TRBV11-3 and TRBJ2-2; a weak D match, TRBD1 (6 bases). The V gene lost 4 bases and the J gene lost 5 bases, with 17 bases spanning the gap. The CDR3 spans 16 residues. Germline CDR1 and CDR2: SGHNT and YENEEA. CDR3 DNA: TGTGCCAGCAGCTCTCGAGGCAGGGGAAATACCGGGGAGCTGTTTTTT. Amino acids: CASSSRGRGNTGELFF.

The chain is built from TRBV19 and TRBJ1-1, with D possibly matching TRBD1 (5 bases). Between the trimmed V and J ends, which lost 2 bases and 4 bases, there was a span of 14 bases. Germline CDR1 LNHDA, CDR2 SQIVND (reference sequence). The CDR3 has 15 amino acids. CDR3 sequence reads: CASSILGGGGTEAFF. The CDR3 nucleotides read TGTGCCAGTAGTATACTCGGGGGTGGTGGCACTGAAGCTTTCTTT.

This clone was recorded a few times. The chain joins TRBV7-9 to TRBJ2-7; no clear D gene. The CDR3 consists of 13 residues. Germline CDR1 SEHNR, CDR2 FQNEAQ (reference sequence). Between the trimmed V and J ends, which lost 1 base and 6 bases, there was a span of 10 bases. The chain's CDR3 is CASSLGGPSEQYF. The CDR3 DNA follows: TGTGCCAGCAGCTTAGGAGGCCCCTCCGAGCAGTACTTC.

The CDR3 DNA follows: TGTGCCAGCAGCTCCCGGGGGGGGGTGGACACTGAAGCTTTCTTT. Translating gives CASSSRGGVDTEAFF. The rearrangement links TRBV9 to TRBJ1-1; D perhaps matches TRBD1 (5 bases). V lost 4 bases and J 3 bases, leaving 16 bases between the germline ends. The CDR3 has 15 amino acids. CDR1 is SGDLS and CDR2 is YYNGEE in the germline V gene.

The J gene is TRBJ2-2, the V gene TRBV6-2 or TRBV6-3, with D maybe TRBD1 (6 bases). Germline CDR1 MNHEY, CDR2 SVGEGT. The CDR3 runs to 16 residues. V lost 5 bases, J lost 4 bases, and 17 bases lay in between. In DNA form, the CDR3 reads TGTGCCAGCAGTAAAAGGGGCCTCAGGGGCACCGGGGAGCTGTTTTTT. Residues: CASSKRGLRGTGELFF.

This chain uses TRBV11-2 with TRBJ2-1; TRBD2 aligns across 9 bases. V was pared by 2 bases and J by 5 bases, with 1 base of the junction left unmatched. CDR1 and CDR2 (germline): SGHAT, FQNNGV. The length of the CDR3 is 14 residues. The chain's CDR3 is CASSLLAGHNEQFF. CDR3 nucleotides: TGTGCCAGCAGCTTACTAGCGGGGCACAATGAGCAGTTCTTC.

This clone has only a few counts. The chain combines TRBV6-2 or TRBV6-3 with TRBJ1-5; possible D gene TRBD1, 6 bases. From germline, CDR1 is MNHEY and CDR2 SVGEGT. CDR3 length equals 14 residues. Trimming took 1 base from V and 4 from J, leaving 8 bases between them. Here the CDR3 DNA reads TGTGCCAGCAGTTACTTTCAGGGGAATCAGCCCCAGCATTTT. This encodes CASSYFQGNQPQHF.

The chain links TRBV10-3 to TRBJ2-5; unclear D gene. Trimming pared 4 bases from V and 0 bases from J, leaving 6 bases between. CDR1 ENHRY and CDR2 SYGVKD come from the germline V gene. The CDR3 totals 13 residues. CDR3 sequence reads: CAISGSDQETQYF. CDR3 coding DNA: TGTGCCATCAGTGGTTCGGACCAAGAGACCCAGTACTTC.

The rearrangement uses TRBV5-4 and TRBJ2-5; 8 bases map to TRBD2. CDR1 and CDR2 from the germline V gene are SGHNT and YYREEE (reference sequence). The CDR3 sequence is 14 residues long. V lost 2 bases, J lost 5 bases, and 5 bases stayed unmatched. The CDR3 bases are TGTGCCAGCAGCTTCGGGGGGGCCGGTGAGACCCAGTACTTC. Protein sequence: CASSFGGAGETQYF.

This chain uses TRBV21-1 with TRBJ2-1; the DNA was not compared with TRBD2, the D call given in the table. TRBV21-1 is designated a pseudogene. The CDR3 extends over 14 amino acids. The CDR3 DNA follows: TGTGCCAGCAGTCCATGGACTCGTAACAATGAGCAGTTCTTC. This codes for CASSPWTRNNEQFF.

This rearrangement joins TRBV5-1 to TRBJ2-3; 8 nucleotides match TRBD1. This CDR3 spans 16 amino acids. The V and J ends lost 6 bases and 5 bases, in that order; junction bases with no gene match: 14. In germline, CDR1 is SGHRS, CDR2 YFSETQ. The CDR3 loop is CASTTDRTGNGDTQYF. The CDR3 coding sequence is TGCGCCAGCACCACGGACCGGACAGGGAATGGAGATACGCAGTATTTT.

CDR3 bases: TGTGCCAGCAGCTTAGGAAGTCTAAGTGAAGCTTTCTTT. This gives the protein CASSLGSLSEAFF. V usage is TRBV7-8 and J usage is TRBJ1-1; no clear D. V was cut by 1 base and J by 7 bases, with 10 bases left in between. Per germline, CDR1 SGHVS and CDR2 FQNEAQ. The CDR3 runs 13 residues. The full variable domain, with the rest looked up from reference TRBV7-8 and TRBJ1-1, is GAGVSQSPRYKVAKRGQDVALRCDPISGHVSLFWYQQALGQGPEFLTYFQNEAQLDKSGLPSDRFFAERPEGSVSTLKIQRTQQEDSAVYLCASSLGSLSEAFFGQGTRLTVV.

V is TRBV2 and J is TRBJ2-3, with a possible D match to TRBD2 (7 bases). The germline V gene encodes CDR1 SNHLY and CDR2 FYNNEI. Trimming shortened V by 5 bases and J by 3 bases, and 15 bases separated the two germline ends. The CDR3 consists of 15 residues. In DNA, the CDR3 is TGTGCCAGCAGTTGGGGGGCGGGGGCAACAGATACGCAGTATTTT. This codes for CASSWGAGATDTQYF.

The J gene is TRBJ2-7, the V gene TRBV4-1; 7 bases match TRBD2. Germline values: CDR1 MGHRA, CDR2 YSYEKL. This CDR3 spans 15 amino acids. J gave up 4 bases and V 6 bases, and 12 bases lay outside the gene matches. The CDR3 spells CASRPRLAPSYEQYF. CDR3 DNA sequence: TGCGCCAGCAGACCTAGACTAGCACCCTCGTACGAGCAGTACTTC.

The chain has TRBV18 and TRBJ2-5; 12 bases fit TRBD2. Per germline, CDR1 KGHSH and CDR2 LQKENI. With 1 base clipped from V and 5 bases from J, the junction kept 8 bases outside the gene matches. CDR3 length: 17 amino acids. CDR3 sequence reads: CASSPQVLAGGHETQYF. CDR3 in DNA: TGTGCCAGCTCACCACAAGTACTAGCGGGGGGTCACGAGACCCAGTACTTC.

The genes are TRBV7-8 and TRBJ1-6, with 8 bases fitting TRBD1. The CDR3 runs 14 residues. Germline assignment: CDR1 SGHVS and CDR2 FQNEAQ. The ends lost 3 bases at V and 5 bases at J; junction bases unmatched: 0. The chain's CDR3 is CASSLGQDNSPLHF. CDR3 bases: TGTGCCAGCAGCTTGGGACAGGATAATTCACCCCTCCACTTT.

This sequence joins TRBV28 and TRBJ2-3; no clear D gene. The CDR3 is made up of 14 amino acids. V was cut by 0 bases and J by 1 base, with 5 bases left in between. Germline CDR1 MDHEN, CDR2 SYDVKM. DNA for the CDR3: TGTGCCAGCAGTTTATGGGCCCGCACAGATACGCAGTATTTT. Translated, it gives CASSLWARTDTQYF. The complete variable domain, with remaining parts taken from reference TRBV28 and TRBJ2-3, reads DVKVTQSSRYLVKRTGEKVFLECVQDMDHENMFWYRQDPGLGLRLIYFSYDVKMKEKGDIPEGYSVSREKKERFSLILESASTNQTSMYLCASSLWARTDTQYFGPGTRLTVL.